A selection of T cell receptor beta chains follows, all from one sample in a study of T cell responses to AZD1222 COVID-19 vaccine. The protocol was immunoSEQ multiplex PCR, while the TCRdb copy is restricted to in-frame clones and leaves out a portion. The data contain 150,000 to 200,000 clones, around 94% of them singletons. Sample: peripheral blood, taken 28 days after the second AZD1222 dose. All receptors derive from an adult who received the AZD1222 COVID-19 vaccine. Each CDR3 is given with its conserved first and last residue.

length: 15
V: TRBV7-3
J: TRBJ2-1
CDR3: CASSPRLAGKDEQFF

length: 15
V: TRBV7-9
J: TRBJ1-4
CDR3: CASSPPRGANEKLFF

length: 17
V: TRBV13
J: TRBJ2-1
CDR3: CASSGVDRGFAYNEQFF

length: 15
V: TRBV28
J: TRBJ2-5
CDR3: CASSSEGAGLETQYF

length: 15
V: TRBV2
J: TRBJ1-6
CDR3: CASSPGPDGHSPLHF

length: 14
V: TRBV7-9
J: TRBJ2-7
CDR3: CASSSLTVPYEQYF

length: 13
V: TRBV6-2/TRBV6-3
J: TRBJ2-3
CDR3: CASSYMGYGTQYF

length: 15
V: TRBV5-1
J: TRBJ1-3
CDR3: CASKVDAAQGNTIYF

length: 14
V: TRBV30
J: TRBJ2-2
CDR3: CAWSRGSLTGELFF

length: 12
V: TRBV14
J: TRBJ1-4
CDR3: CASSQGARKLFF

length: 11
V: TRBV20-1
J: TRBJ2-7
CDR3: CSAGRRYEQYF

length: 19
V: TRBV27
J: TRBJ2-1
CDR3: CASSLWGGGRRPDSGEQFF

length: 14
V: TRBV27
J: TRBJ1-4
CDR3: CASSLWWSNEKLFF

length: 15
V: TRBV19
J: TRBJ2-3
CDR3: CASSSAGAIGDTQYF

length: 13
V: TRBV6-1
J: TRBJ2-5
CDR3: CASSEKETQTQYF

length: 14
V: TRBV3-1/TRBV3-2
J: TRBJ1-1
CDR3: CASSQRSRGTEAFF

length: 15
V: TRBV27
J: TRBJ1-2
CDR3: CASSPRQGLNYGYTF

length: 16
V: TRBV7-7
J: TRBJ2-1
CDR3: CASSPKVGRGPNEQFF

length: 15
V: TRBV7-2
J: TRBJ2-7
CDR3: CASSLALAGSYEQYF

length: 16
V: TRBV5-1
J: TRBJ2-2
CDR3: CASSLASGTFTGELFF

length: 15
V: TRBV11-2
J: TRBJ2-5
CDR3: CAARGRALVGETQYF

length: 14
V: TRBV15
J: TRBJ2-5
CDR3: CATSRGTLQETQYF

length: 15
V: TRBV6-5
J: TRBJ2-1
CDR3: CASKERGAAYNEQFF

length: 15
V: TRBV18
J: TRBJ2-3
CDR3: CASSPPYPSTDTQYF

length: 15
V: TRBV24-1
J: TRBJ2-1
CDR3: CATSSPGLAGNEQFF

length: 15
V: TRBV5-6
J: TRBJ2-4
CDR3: CASSFLAGFENIQYF

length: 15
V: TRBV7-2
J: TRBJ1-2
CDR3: CASSPARPSTYGYTF

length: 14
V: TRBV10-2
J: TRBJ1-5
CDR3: CASRQGNWDQPQHF

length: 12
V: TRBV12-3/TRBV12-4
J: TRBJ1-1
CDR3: CASSEGAGGAFF

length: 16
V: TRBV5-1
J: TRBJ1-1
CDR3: CASSLEGLLSNTEAFF

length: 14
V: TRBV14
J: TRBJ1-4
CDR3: CASSQGRLDEKLFF

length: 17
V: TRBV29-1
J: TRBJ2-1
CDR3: CSVEERASAQEPMRQFF

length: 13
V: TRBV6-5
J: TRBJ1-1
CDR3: CASSYSVNTEAFF

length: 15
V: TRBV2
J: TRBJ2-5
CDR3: CASSGTSGRKETQYF

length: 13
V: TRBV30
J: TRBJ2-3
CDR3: CAWSPGGSRTQYF

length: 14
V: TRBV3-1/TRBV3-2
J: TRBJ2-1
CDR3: CASRGTGGRNEQFF

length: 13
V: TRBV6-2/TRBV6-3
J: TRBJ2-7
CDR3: CASSYSSLYEQYF

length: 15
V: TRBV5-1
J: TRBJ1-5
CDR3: CASSWSTGGNQPQHF

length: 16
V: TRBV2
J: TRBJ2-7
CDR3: CASSGWTSGDSYEQYF

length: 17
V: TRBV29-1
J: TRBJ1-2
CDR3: CSVHNFGTAVNHYGYTF

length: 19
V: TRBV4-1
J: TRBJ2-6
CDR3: CASSQDWRTGRSGANVLTF

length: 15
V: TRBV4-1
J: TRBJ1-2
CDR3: CASSRRGPSNYGYTF

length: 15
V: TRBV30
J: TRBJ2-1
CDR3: CAWSYGLAGDREQFF

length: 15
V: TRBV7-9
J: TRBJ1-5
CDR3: CASSLAGGKNQPQHF

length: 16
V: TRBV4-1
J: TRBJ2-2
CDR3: CASSQEDGAVTGELFF

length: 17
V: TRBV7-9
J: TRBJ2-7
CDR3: CASSLPIRTSGSYEQYF

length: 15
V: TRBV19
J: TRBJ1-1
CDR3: CASSIDEPLNTEAFF

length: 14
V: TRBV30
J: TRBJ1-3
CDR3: CAWSVRGGGNTIYF

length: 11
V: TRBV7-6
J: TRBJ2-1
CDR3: CAIIRGTEQFF

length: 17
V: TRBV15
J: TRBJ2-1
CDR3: CATSREGNQATGNEQFF

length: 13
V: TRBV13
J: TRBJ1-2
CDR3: CASSFARVYGYTF

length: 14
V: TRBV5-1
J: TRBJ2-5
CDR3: CASSLISGGETQYF